This TCR beta chain is drawn from a study of shared clonotypes between healthy human individuals. This clone appeared once. From germline, CDR1 is SGHRS and CDR2 YFSETQ. The CDR3 runs to 14 residues. Trimming stripped 0 bases from V and 5 bases from J, with 9 bases between. This table comes from immunoSEQ multiplex PCR, and its TCRdb copy is limited to in-frame clones, with some not included. This sample has millions of clones, with 95% found just once. The chain recombines TRBV5-1 with TRBJ2-1, with D possibly TRBD2 on 6 matching bases. Sequencing used naive CD4+ T cells sorted from blood. Noted subset: CD45RA+ positively selected. The receptor was isolated from a young man in good health. The CDR3 here is CASSLVLAHNEQFF. Here the CDR3 DNA reads TGCGCCAGCAGCTTGGTCCTAGCGCACAATGAGCAGTTCTTC.